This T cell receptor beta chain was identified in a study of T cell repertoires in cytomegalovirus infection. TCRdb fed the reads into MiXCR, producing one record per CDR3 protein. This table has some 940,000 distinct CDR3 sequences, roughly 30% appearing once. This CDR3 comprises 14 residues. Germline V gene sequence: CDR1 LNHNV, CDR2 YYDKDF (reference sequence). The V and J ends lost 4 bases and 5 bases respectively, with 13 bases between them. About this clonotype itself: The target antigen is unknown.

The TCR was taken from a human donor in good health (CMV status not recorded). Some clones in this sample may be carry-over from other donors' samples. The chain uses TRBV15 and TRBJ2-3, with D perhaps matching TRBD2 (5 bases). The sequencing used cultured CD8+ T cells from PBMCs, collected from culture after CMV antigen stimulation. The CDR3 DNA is TGTGCCACCAGCACCAGCGGCCTCGGAGATACGCAGTATTTT. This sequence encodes CATSTSGLGDTQYF.